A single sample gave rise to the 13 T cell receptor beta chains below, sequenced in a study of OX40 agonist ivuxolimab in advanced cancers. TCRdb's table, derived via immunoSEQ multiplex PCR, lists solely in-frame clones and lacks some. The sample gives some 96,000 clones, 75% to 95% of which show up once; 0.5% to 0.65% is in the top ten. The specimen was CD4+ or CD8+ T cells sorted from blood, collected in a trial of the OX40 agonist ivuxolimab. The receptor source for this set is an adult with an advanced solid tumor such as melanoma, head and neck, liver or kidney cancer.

The CDR3 DNA reads as TGTGCCAGTTTTAAACGCTTACCGAACACTGAAGCTTTCTTT. Translation: CASFKRLPNTEAFF. V usage is TRBV27 and J usage is TRBJ1-1; unclear D gene. V was shortened by 9 bases and J by 1 base, with 15 bases between the two germline ends. Germline values: CDR1 MNHEY, CDR2 SMNVEV (reference sequence). This CDR3 region has 14 residues.

CDR3 sequence (DNA): TGTGCCAGCAGTTACGGGGGTAGGAGGGCTGAAGCTTTCTTT. It translates to CASSYGGRRAEAFF. The chain uses TRBV6-5 and TRBJ1-1; tentatively, D is TRBD1 (5 bases). The V end lost 2 bases, the J end lost 6 bases, and 13 bases lay between the germline ends. This CDR3 has 14 residues. Germline V gene lookup returns CDR1 MNHEY and CDR2 SVGAGI.

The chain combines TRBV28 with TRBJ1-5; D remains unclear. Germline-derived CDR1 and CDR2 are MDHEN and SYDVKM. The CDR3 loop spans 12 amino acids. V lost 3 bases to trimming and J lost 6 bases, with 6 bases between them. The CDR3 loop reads CASSFSGQPQHF. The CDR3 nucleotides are TGTGCCAGCAGTTTCTCGGGTCAGCCCCAGCATTTT.

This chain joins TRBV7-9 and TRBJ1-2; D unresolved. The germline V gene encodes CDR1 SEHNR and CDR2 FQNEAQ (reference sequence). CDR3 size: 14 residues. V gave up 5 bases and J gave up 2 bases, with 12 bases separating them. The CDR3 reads CASSPGERNYGYTF. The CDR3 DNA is TGTGCCAGCAGCCCCGGGGAACGGAACTATGGCTACACCTTC.

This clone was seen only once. The CDR3 sequence: CASGDSSETF. The CDR3 DNA reads as TGTGCCAGCGGCGACAGCTCTGAAACCTTC. V usage is TRBV28 and J usage is TRBJ1-2, with D maybe TRBD1 (5 bases). V lost 8 bases and J lost 14, with 15 bases in between. This CDR3 is built from 10 residues. Germline loops: CDR1 MDHEN, CDR2 SYDVKM.

The CDR3 DNA is TGTGCCAGCAGCTTTTCAGGACCACCGTTTGATACGCAGTATTTT. Protein: CASSFSGPPFDTQYF. The gene calls are TRBV7-3 and TRBJ2-3; D unresolved. V was shortened by 3 bases and J by 6 bases, with 16 bases between the two germline ends. CDR1 SGHTA and CDR2 FQGTGA come from the germline V gene. This CDR3 comprises 15 residues.

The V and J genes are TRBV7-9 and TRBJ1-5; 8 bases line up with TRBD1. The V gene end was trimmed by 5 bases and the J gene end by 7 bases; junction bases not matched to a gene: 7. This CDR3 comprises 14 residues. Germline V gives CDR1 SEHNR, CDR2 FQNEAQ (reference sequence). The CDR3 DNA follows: TGTGCCAGCAGCGCCAGGGGGCCTGGCCAGCCCCAGCATTTT. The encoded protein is CASSARGPGQPQHF.

The CDR3 region has the DNA TGTGCCAGTAGTATTTTGTTTGGGGTCTACACCTTC. The encoded protein is CASSILFGVYTF. The chain carries TRBV19 and TRBJ1-2; D gene ambiguous. The CDR3 is 12 amino acids. V was clipped by 3 bases and J by 10 bases, with 12 bases between them. Germline lookup yields CDR1 LNHDA and CDR2 SQIVND (reference sequence).

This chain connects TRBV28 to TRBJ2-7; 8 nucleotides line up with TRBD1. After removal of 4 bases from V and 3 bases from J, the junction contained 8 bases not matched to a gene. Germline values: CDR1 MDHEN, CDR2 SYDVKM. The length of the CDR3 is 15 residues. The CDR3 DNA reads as TGTGCCAGCAGTTCCCGCGGGACAGGATACTACGAGCAGTACTTC. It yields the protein CASSSRGTGYYEQYF. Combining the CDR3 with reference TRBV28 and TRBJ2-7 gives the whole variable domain DVKVTQSSRYLVKRTGEKVFLECVQDMDHENMFWYRQDPGLGLRLIYFSYDVKMKEKGDIPEGYSVSREKKERFSLILESASTNQTSMYLCASSSRGTGYYEQYFGPGTRLTVT.

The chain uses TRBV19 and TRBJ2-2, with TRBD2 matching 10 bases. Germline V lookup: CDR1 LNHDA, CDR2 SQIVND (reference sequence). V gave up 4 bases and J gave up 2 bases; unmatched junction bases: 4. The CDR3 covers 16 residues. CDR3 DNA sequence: TGTGCCAGTAGTAGAACTAGCGGGATTAACACCGGGGAGCTGTTTTTT. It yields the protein CASSRTSGINTGELFF.

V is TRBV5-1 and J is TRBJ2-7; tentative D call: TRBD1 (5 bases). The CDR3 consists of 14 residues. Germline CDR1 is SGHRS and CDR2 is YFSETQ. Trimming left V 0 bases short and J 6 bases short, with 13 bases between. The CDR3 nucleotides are TGCGCCAGCAGCTTGGCCGCCAGGGCGGTCGAGCAGTACTTC. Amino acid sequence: CASSLAARAVEQYF.

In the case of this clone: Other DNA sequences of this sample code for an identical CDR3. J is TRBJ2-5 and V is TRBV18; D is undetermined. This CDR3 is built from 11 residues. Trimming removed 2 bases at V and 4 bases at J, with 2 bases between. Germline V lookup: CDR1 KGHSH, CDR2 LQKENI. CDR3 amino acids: CASSPGETQYF. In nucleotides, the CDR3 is TGTGCCAGCTCACCAGGAGAGACCCAGTACTTC.

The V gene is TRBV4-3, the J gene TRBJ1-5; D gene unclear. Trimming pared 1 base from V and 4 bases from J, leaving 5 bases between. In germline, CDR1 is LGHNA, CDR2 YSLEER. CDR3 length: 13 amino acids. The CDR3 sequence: CASSQGTNQPQHF. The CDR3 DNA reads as TGCGCCAGCAGCCAAGGGACGAATCAGCCCCAGCATTTT.